This T cell receptor beta chain was sequenced in a study of naive CD8 T cells in extremely preterm neonates. Study-wide results and limits: Preterm neonates shared more CDR3 nucleotide sequences (around 2.7%) than older groups.

The data were produced by immunoSEQ multiplex PCR, yet TCRdb's version contains in-frame clones alone and is incomplete. The profile covers 6,000 to 6,500 clones, with under 99% appearing a single time and roughly 0.4% taken by the ten largest. About this clone itself: The target antigen is unknown.

Trimming at V came to 2 bases and at J to 3 bases, leaving 4 bases not matched to a gene. The CDR3 is made up of 16 amino acids. Per germline, CDR1 SGHNT and CDR2 YYREEE (reference sequence). Cord blood came from elective full-term cesareans at about 37-43 weeks without labor or membrane rupture. V gene TRBV5-4 combines with J gene TRBJ2-7; 14 positions match TRBD2. The sequence was collected from a newborn in good health. Input material: naive CD8+ T cells from cord blood. CDR3 sequence (DNA): TGTGCCAGCAGCTTTCGGGGACTAGCGGGAGACTACGAGCAGTACTTC. Protein sequence: CASSFRGLAGDYEQYF.